The 17 T cell receptor beta chains presented below share a single source sample, sequenced in a study of blood T cells in healthy people across ages. A second PCR of about 7 to 12 cycles used a sample-barcoded 5' primer and a J-beta primer mix. Using its own MiXCR run on the 5' RACE reads, TCRdb lists one record per CDR3 protein. The table records 1.5 million to 2 million distinct CDR3 sequences, around 50% of them present only once. The source material was blood. These receptors all stem from a middle-aged woman in good health.

This clonotype was seen a few times. The chain is built from TRBV4-1 and TRBJ2-7; tentatively, D is TRBD1 or TRBD2 (6 bases each). The V gene's germline CDR1 is MGHRA and CDR2 YSYEKL. Trimming left V 3 bases short and J 2 bases short, with 17 bases between. This CDR3 spans 16 amino acids. The CDR3 nucleotides read TGCGCCAGCAGCCACGGACTAACCCCAGGGGCCTACGAGCAGTACTTC. This encodes CASSHGLTPGAYEQYF.

The chain couples TRBV20-1 to TRBJ2-7; 9 bases agree with TRBD2. V trimming: 1 base; J trimming: 3 bases; junction bases outside the gene matches: 13. The CDR3 has 17 residues. Per the germline V gene, CDR1 is DFQATT and CDR2 is SNEGSKA (reference sequence). The CDR3 loop reads CSARGPVFAGGLYEQYF. The CDR3, as DNA: TGCAGTGCTAGAGGGCCCGTCTTCGCGGGGGGGCTCTACGAGCAGTACTTC.

The V gene is TRBV6-1, the J gene TRBJ2-2; TRBD1 aligns across 7 bases. The CDR3 is made up of 18 amino acids. V lost 7 bases and J lost 0; bases outside the gene matches: 14. Germline loops: CDR1 MNHNS, CDR2 SASEGT. This CDR3 is CASTTLEGGPTNTGELFF. In nucleotides, the CDR3 is TGTGCCAGCACTACCCTAGAAGGGGGCCCAACGAACACCGGGGAGCTGTTTTTT.

The chain couples TRBV5-6 to TRBJ1-4; D is perhaps TRBD1 (6 bases). CDR3 length equals 14 residues. Trimming took off 4 bases at V and 8 bases at J, with 15 bases between the two ends. Germline CDR1 reads SGHDT; CDR2 reads YYEEEE. CDR3 sequence reads: CASSLYRVDEKLFF. CDR3 DNA: TGTGCCAGCAGCCTTTACAGGGTCGACGAAAAACTGTTTTTT.

This clonotype has more than one count but fewer than ten. The CDR3 region has the DNA TGTGCCAGCAGCGAACAGAGCTCTGGGGCCAACGTCCTGACTTTC. Amino acid sequence: CASSEQSSGANVLTF. The chain links TRBV7-6 to TRBJ2-6; D gene unclear. V was shortened by 5 bases and J by 0 bases, with 8 bases between the two germline ends. CDR3 length: 15 residues. Germline CDR1 reads SGHVS; CDR2 reads FNYEAQ.

In this sample, this clonotype turned up once. V and J are TRBV20-1 and TRBJ1-2; maybe TRBD1 (5 bases). Germline CDR1 DFQATT, CDR2 SNEGSKA (reference sequence). V lost 0 bases, J lost 8 bases, and 13 bases lay in between. The CDR3 runs 13 residues. CDR3: CSARDKSREGYTF. Written as DNA, the CDR3 is TGCAGTGCTAGAGATAAGAGCAGGGAGGGCTACACCTTC.

For this clonotype: A much larger clone lies one base from this, so it may be a read error. V is TRBV20-1 and J is TRBJ1-6; 8 bases agree with TRBD1. J was trimmed by 9 bases and V by 0 bases; bases with no gene match: 7. The CDR3 totals 15 residues. Looked up from germline, CDR1 is DFQATT and CDR2 is SNEGSKA (reference sequence). DNA for the CDR3: TGCAGTGCTAGAGACCCAGGGGGCAAGAGTTCACCCCTCCACTTT. Protein: CSARDPGGKSSPLHF.

The chain carries TRBV20-1 and TRBJ1-2, with D uncertain. V lost 6 bases and J lost 0, with 11 bases in between. Germline V CDR1 and CDR2: DFQATT, SNEGSKA (reference sequence). The CDR3 totals 13 residues. The DNA of the CDR3 is TGCAGTGCAACGCGGGCCGCTAACTATGGCTACACCTTC. This sequence encodes CSATRAANYGYTF.

V and J are TRBV7-2 and TRBJ1-2; D is uncertain. The CDR3 covers 12 residues. Germline values: CDR1 SGHTA, CDR2 FQGNSA. V gave up 5 bases and J gave up 7 bases, with 11 bases separating them. The CDR3 reads CASSPPPAGYTF. As DNA, the CDR3 is TGTGCCAGCAGCCCGCCCCCGGCTGGCTACACCTTC.

This clonotype was seen ten or more times. J is TRBJ2-1 and V is TRBV7-3; 10 bases fit TRBD2. With V trimmed by 2 bases and J by 8 bases, 6 bases remained unmatched. CDR1 and CDR2 (germline): SGHTA, FQGTGA. This CDR3 region has 15 residues. CDR3 protein: CASSLEAGGPYEQFF. CDR3 DNA: TGTGCCAGCAGCTTAGAAGCGGGGGGGCCATATGAGCAGTTCTTC.

This clonotype was seen only once. This chain uses TRBV9 with TRBJ1-2; 9 bases line up with TRBD1. Per germline, CDR1 SGDLS and CDR2 YYNGEE. CDR3 size: 15 residues. Trimming at V came to 0 bases and at J to 8 bases, leaving 8 bases not matched to a gene. The CDR3 DNA reads TGTGCCAGCAGCGTAGAACAGGGGGCAATTTACGGCTACACCTTC. This gives the protein CASSVEQGAIYGYTF.

This clonotype has just a few counts. J is TRBJ2-2 and V is TRBV12-3 or TRBV12-4; D not resolved. This CDR3 contains 13 residues. The ends were cut back, 5 bases at V and 6 bases at J, with 10 bases in the middle. CDR3 sequence (DNA): TGTGCCAGCAGTGTACTTCGCGCCGGGGAGCTGTTTTTT. This translates into CASSVLRAGELFF.

The chain has TRBV6-2 or TRBV6-3 and TRBJ2-1, with 8 bases aligning to TRBD2. The J call could be wrong; TRBJ2-7 is a better fit for the DNA end. This CDR3 has 15 amino acids. Germline assignment: CDR1 MNHEY and CDR2 SVGEGT. The CDR3 DNA sequence: TGTGCCAGCAGTCTACCGGGGGGGGCATACAATGAGCAGTACTTC. Amino acids: CASSLPGGAYNEQYF.

The gene calls are TRBV4-2 and TRBJ2-5, with 8 nucleotides matching TRBD1. This CDR3 is built from 16 residues. J lost 1 base, V lost 1 base, and 5 bases had no gene match. Per germline, CDR1 LGHNA and CDR2 YNFKEQ. The CDR3: CASSQGLGTGQETQYF. CDR3 nucleotides: TGTGCCAGCAGCCAAGGCCTAGGGACAGGCCAAGAGACCCAGTACTTC.

V and J are TRBV7-2 and TRBJ2-5, with a weak D call TRBD2 (5 bases). Germline-derived CDR1 and CDR2 are SGHTA and FQGNSA. Trimming took 5 bases from V and 11 from J, leaving 21 bases between them. The CDR3 totals 14 residues. CDR3 sequence (DNA): TGTGCCAGCAGCCTCTTGGGTGGTGGTTGGGAGCAGTACTTC. Its translation is CASSLLGGGWEQYF.

V is TRBV20-1 and J is TRBJ2-7, with D maybe TRBD1 (5 bases). With 3 bases removed from V and 0 bases from J, the gap between germline ends came to 15 bases. Germline V gene sequence: CDR1 DFQATT, CDR2 SNEGSKA (reference sequence). The CDR3 has 15 residues. CDR3 nucleotide sequence: TGCAGTGCTAGTGGGGCCCAACCCCTCTCCTACGAGCAGTACTTC. It yields the protein CSASGAQPLSYEQYF.

The rearrangement joins TRBV11-2 to TRBJ1-1, with D tentatively TRBD1 (5 bases). This CDR3 is built from 16 residues. Per germline, CDR1 SGHAT and CDR2 FQNNGV. V lost 5 bases and J lost 5, with 21 bases in between. CDR3 residues: CASSPGRVGVRTEAFF. CDR3 bases: TGTGCCAGCAGCCCCGGTAGAGTAGGGGTGCGGACTGAAGCTTTCTTT.